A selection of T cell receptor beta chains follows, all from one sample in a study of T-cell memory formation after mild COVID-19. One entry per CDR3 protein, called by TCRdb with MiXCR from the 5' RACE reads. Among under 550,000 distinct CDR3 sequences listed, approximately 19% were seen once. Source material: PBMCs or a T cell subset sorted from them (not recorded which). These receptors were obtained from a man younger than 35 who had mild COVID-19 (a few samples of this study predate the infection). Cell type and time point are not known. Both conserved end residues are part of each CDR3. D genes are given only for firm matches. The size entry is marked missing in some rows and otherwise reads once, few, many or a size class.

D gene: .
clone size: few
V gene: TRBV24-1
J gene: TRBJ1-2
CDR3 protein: CATSVGPNYGYTF
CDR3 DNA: TGTGCCACCAGTGTAGGTCCCAACTATGGCTACACCTTC

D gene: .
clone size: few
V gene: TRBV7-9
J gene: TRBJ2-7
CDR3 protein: CASTRGTDFPPEQYF
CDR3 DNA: TGTGCCAGCACCCGGGGGACCGACTTCCCTCCTGAGCAGTACTTC

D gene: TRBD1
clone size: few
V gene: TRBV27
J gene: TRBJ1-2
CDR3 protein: CASSPTTGAGYGYTF
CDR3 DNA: TGTGCCAGCAGTCCGACGACAGGGGCCGGCTATGGCTACACCTTC

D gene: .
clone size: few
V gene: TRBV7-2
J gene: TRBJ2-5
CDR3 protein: CASSLDISVRETQYF
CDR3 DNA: TGTGCCAGCAGCTTAGATATAAGCGTGCGAGAGACCCAGTACTTC

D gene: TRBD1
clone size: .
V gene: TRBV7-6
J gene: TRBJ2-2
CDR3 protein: CASSLGTGRYTGELFF
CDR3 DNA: TGTGCCAGCAGCTTAGGGACAGGGAGATACACCGGGGAGCTGTTTTTT

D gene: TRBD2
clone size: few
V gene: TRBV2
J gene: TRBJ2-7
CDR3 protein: CASSRLATSYEQYF
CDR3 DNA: TGTGCCAGCAGTAGACTAGCGACCTCCTACGAGCAGTACTTC

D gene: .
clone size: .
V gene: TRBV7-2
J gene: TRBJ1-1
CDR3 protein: CASSLARLNTEAFF
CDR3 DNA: TGTGCCAGCAGCTTAGCGCGGCTGAACACTGAAGCTTTCTTT

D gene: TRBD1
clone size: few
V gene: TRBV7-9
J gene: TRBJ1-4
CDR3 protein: CASSLAGQINEKLFF
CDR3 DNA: TGTGCCAGCAGCTTAGCGGGACAGATTAATGAAAAACTGTTTTTT

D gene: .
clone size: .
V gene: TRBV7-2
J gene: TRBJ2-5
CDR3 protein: CASSLAVYRMQETQYF
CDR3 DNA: TGTGCCAGCAGCTTAGCGGTTTACAGGATGCAAGAGACCCAGTACTTC

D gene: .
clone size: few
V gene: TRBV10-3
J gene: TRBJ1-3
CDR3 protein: CAISPAGYSGNTIYF
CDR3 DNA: TGTGCCATCAGTCCCGCGGGCTACTCTGGAAACACCATATATTTT

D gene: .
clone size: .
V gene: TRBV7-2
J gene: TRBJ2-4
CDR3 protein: CASSLFGGPLGNIQYF
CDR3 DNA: TGTGCCAGCAGCTTATTCGGCGGGCCCCTGGGGAACATTCAGTACTTC

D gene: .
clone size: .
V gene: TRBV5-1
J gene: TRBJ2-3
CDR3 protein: CASSFAGTTDTQYF
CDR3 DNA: TGCGCCAGCAGCTTCGCGGGGACGACAGATACGCAGTATTTT

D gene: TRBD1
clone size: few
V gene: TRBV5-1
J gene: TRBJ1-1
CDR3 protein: CASSKKGAGTEAFF
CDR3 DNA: TGCGCCAGCAGCAAGAAGGGGGCCGGCACTGAAGCTTTCTTT

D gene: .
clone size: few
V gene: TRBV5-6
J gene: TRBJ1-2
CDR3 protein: CASSLIGYGYTF
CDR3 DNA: TGTGCCAGCAGCTTGATTGGGTATGGCTACACCTTC

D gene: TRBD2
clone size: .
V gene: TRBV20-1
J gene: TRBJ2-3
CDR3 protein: CSARDYLAGHTDTQYF
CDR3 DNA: TGCAGTGCTAGAGACTACCTAGCGGGACACACAGATACGCAGTATTTT

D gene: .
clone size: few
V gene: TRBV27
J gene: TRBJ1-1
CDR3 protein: CASSLFGVGRDTEAFF
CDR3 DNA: TGTGCCAGCAGTTTATTCGGTGTGGGGCGGGACACTGAAGCTTTCTTT

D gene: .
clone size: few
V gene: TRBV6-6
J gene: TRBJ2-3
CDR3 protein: CASRPEGTDTQYF
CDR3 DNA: TGTGCCAGCAGACCGGAGGGGACAGATACGCAGTATTTT

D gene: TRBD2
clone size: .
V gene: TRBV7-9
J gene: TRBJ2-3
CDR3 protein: CASSQTGRGSTDTQYF
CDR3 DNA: TGTGCCAGCAGCCAAACCGGGAGGGGGAGCACAGATACGCAGTATTTT

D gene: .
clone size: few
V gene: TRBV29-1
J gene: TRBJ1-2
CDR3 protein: CSTRDPYGYTF
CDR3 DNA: TGCAGTACCCGAGACCCGTATGGCTACACCTTC

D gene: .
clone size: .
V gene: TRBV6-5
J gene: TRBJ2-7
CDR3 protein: CASSYGSSTPYEQYF
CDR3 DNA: TGTGCCAGCAGTTACGGGTCTAGCACTCCCTACGAGCAGTACTTC

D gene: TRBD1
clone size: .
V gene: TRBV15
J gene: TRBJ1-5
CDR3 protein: CATSRGQGYSNQPQHF
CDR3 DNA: TGTGCCACCAGCAGAGGACAGGGGTATAGCAATCAGCCCCAGCATTTT